The 22 T cell receptor beta chains given below trace back to one sample, sequenced in a study of blood T cell repertoires in COVID-19 (dated by TCRdb to the early 2020s). Library generation was performed with the immunoSEQ multiplex PCR assay. Entries here come from immuneACCESS through TCRdb and include only in-frame sequences with V and J called. Some clones fail to appear in such tables; in the studies checked, an unresolved V gene covers under half of the shortfall, and the cause of the remainder is unknown. The sample includes about 280,000 clones, with 89% observed a single time. Of the sample, less than 2.5% falls within the top ten clones. Sequencing was done on a sample of peripheral blood. These receptors were collected from a man aged 45-65 years with acute or convalescent COVID-19.

The J gene is TRBJ2-5, the V gene TRBV9, with 7 positions matching TRBD1. The CDR3 runs to 14 residues. Germline trimming cut 4 bases from V and 7 bases from J; bases unmatched to any gene: 10. From germline, CDR1 is SGDLS and CDR2 YYNGEE. The CDR3 DNA reads as TGTGCCAGCAGCCCCCGGACAGGACAGGCGACCCAGTACTTC. This translates into CASSPRTGQATQYF.

The CDR3 DNA is TGTGCCAGCAGCCAACCTCGACAGGGGGTTTTTTACAATGAGCAGTTCTTC. This gives the protein CASSQPRQGVFYNEQFF. The gene calls are TRBV14 and TRBJ2-1, with 9 bases aligning to TRBD1. Germline CDR1 and CDR2: SGHDN and FVKESK. V gave up 2 bases and J gave up 4 bases; unmatched junction bases: 9. This CDR3 contains 17 residues.

This chain uses TRBV5-8 with TRBJ2-5; 8 bases line up with TRBD2. J gave up 5 bases and V 1 base, and 4 bases lay outside the gene matches. CDR1 SGHTS and CDR2 YDEGEE come from the germline V gene. The CDR3 loop spans 14 amino acids. CDR3 protein: CASSLLSSGETQYF. In DNA form, the CDR3 reads TGTGCCAGCAGCTTGTTGTCTAGCGGGGAGACCCAGTACTTC.

The rearrangement uses TRBV10-3 and TRBJ2-5, with a weak D call TRBD1 (6 bases). Germline CDR1 ENHRY, CDR2 SYGVKD. CDR3 length: 16 amino acids. Trimming removed 6 bases from V and 1 base from J, with 18 bases in between. The CDR3 region is CAISGFGQGTQETQYF. CDR3 in DNA: TGTGCCATCAGCGGTTTCGGGCAGGGGACCCAAGAGACCCAGTACTTC.

This chain links TRBV27 with TRBJ2-1; 7 positions agree with TRBD2. The CDR3 is 14 amino acids. Trimming removed 4 bases from V and 5 bases from J; junction bases left unmatched: 5. CDR1 and CDR2 (germline): MNHEY, SMNVEV (reference sequence). The CDR3 spells CASSWGGLNNEQFF. Written as DNA, the CDR3 is TGTGCCAGCAGTTGGGGGGGACTTAACAATGAGCAGTTCTTC.

The V and J genes are TRBV7-2 and TRBJ2-7; 7 bases fit TRBD2. The germline V gene encodes CDR1 SGHTA and CDR2 FQGNSA. The CDR3 totals 14 residues. Trimming at V came to 5 bases and at J to 2 bases, leaving 6 bases not matched to a gene. CDR3 amino acids: CASSSWDYPYEQYF. CDR3 sequence (DNA): TGTGCCAGCAGCAGCTGGGACTACCCCTACGAGCAGTACTTC.

This chain connects TRBV7-9 to TRBJ2-7; 10 positions agree with TRBD1. The length of the CDR3 is 15 residues. CDR1 is SEHNR and CDR2 is FQNEAQ in the germline V gene (reference sequence). The ends lost 5 bases at V and 3 bases at J; junction bases unmatched: 7. This CDR3 reads CASSRWRDRGYEQYF. The DNA for the CDR3 is TGTGCCAGCAGCCGTTGGCGGGACAGGGGCTACGAGCAGTACTTC.

The chain has TRBV4-1 and TRBJ1-6; 8 bases are a match to TRBD1. The CDR3 covers 15 residues. CDR1 is MGHRA, CDR2 YSYEKL, per germline. The ends lost 6 bases at V and 6 bases at J; junction bases unmatched: 7. CDR3 protein: CASSQLQGVNSPLHF. CDR3 sequence (DNA): TGCGCCAGCAGTCAACTACAGGGGGTTAATTCACCCCTCCACTTT.

The V and J genes are TRBV6-5 and TRBJ2-1; 9 bases match TRBD2. After removal of 2 bases from V and 4 bases from J, the junction contained 6 bases not matched to a gene. The V gene's germline CDR1 is MNHEY and CDR2 SVGAGI. CDR3 size: 16 residues. CDR3 nucleotides: TGTGCCAGCAGTTACGCGTTGGCGGGGGGGTACAATGAGCAGTTCTTC. This encodes CASSYALAGGYNEQFF.

This chain connects TRBV19 to TRBJ1-3; possibly TRBD1 for D (6 bases). This CDR3 comprises 14 residues. Germline V gene sequence: CDR1 LNHDA, CDR2 SQIVND (reference sequence). V lost 5 bases and J lost 0, with 8 bases in between. CDR3 bases: TGTGCCAGTAGTCGAGGGGGCTCTGGAAACACCATATATTTT. Residues: CASSRGGSGNTIYF.

The rearrangement links TRBV30 to TRBJ1-4; 8 positions agree with TRBD1. The V and J ends lost 5 bases and 6 bases, in that order; junction bases with no gene match: 5. Germline V lookup: CDR1 GTSNPN, CDR2 SVGIG (reference sequence). The CDR3 consists of 13 residues. CDR3 amino acids: CAWGMTGDEKLFF. The CDR3 region has the DNA TGTGCCTGGGGGATGACAGGGGATGAAAAACTGTTTTTT.

Comment on this clone: The junction departs from germline at one end; a sequencing error may be responsible. The chain couples TRBV7-2 to TRBJ1-2, with D uncertain. Looked up from germline, CDR1 is SGHTA and CDR2 is FQGNSA. The CDR3 runs to 12 residues. CDR3 residues: CASSLAFQSGSF. The CDR3 region has the DNA TGTGCCAGCAGCTTAGCGTTTCAGTCCGGGTCCTTC.

The V and J genes are TRBV19 and TRBJ1-5; TRBD1 matches at 9 bases. V lost 5 bases, J lost 6 bases, and 11 bases stayed unmatched. Germline loops: CDR1 LNHDA, CDR2 SQIVND (reference sequence). The CDR3 runs 16 residues. The CDR3 spells CASSWGQGGFGQPQHF. CDR3 nucleotides: TGTGCCAGTAGTTGGGGACAGGGTGGCTTCGGTCAGCCCCAGCATTTT.

The V call is TRBV5-6, the J call TRBJ1-3; no clear D gene. Per germline, CDR1 SGHDT and CDR2 YYEEEE. Between the trimmed V and J ends, which lost 6 bases and 1 base, there was a span of 11 bases. The CDR3 runs 14 residues. CDR3 region: CASTAPGSGNTIYF. The DNA of the CDR3 is TGTGCCAGCACCGCTCCGGGATCTGGAAACACCATATATTTT.

This chain links TRBV2 with TRBJ1-3; 7 bases are a match to TRBD1. CDR3 length: 16 amino acids. The germline gives CDR1 SNHLY, CDR2 FYNNEI. V lost 3 bases and J lost 0; bases outside the gene matches: 5. This CDR3 is CASSDGTVHSGNTIYF. For the CDR3, the DNA is TGTGCCAGCAGTGACGGGACAGTACACTCTGGAAACACCATATATTTT.

The CDR3 is CASSLTSGNYNEQFF. CDR3 bases: TGTGCCAGCTCGCTGACTAGCGGGAACTACAATGAGCAGTTCTTC. This chain connects TRBV18 to TRBJ2-1; 11 bases are a match to TRBD2. CDR3 size: 15 residues. From germline, CDR1 is KGHSH and CDR2 LQKENI. V lost 6 bases to trimming and J lost 3 bases; unmatched junction nucleotides: 4.

V and J are TRBV7-2 and TRBJ2-3; TRBD2 is a possible D gene (6 bases). CDR3 length: 13 amino acids. The V gene's germline CDR1 is SGHTA and CDR2 FQGNSA. Deletions cut 10 bases from V and 1 base from J, with 12 bases between. CDR3 protein: CATKPSGTDTQYF. CDR3 sequence (DNA): TGTGCCACCAAGCCTAGCGGCACAGATACGCAGTATTTT. The full variable domain, with the rest looked up from reference TRBV7-2 and TRBJ2-3, is GAGVSQSPSNKVTEKGKDVELRCDPISGHTALYWYRQSLGQGLEFLIYFQGNSAPDKSGLPSDRFSAERTGGSVSTLTIQRTQQEDSAVYLCATKPSGTDTQYFGPGTRLTVL.

The chain recombines TRBV6-6 with TRBJ2-7; the match to TRBD1 covers 8 bases. Trimming at V came to 5 bases and at J to 0 bases, leaving 9 bases not matched to a gene. Germline assignment: CDR1 MNHNY and CDR2 SVGAGI (reference sequence). The CDR3 consists of 16 residues. The CDR3 DNA is TGTGCCAGCAGTCGCTCAGGGGGCTCCAGCTCCTACGAGCAGTACTTC. Translated: CASSRSGGSSSYEQYF.

The chain recombines TRBV5-4 with TRBJ1-5, with a possible D match to TRBD1 (6 bases). The CDR3 spans 15 residues. V shed 5 bases and J shed 3 bases, with 15 bases lying between them. The germline gives CDR1 SGHNT, CDR2 YYREEE (reference sequence). The CDR3 DNA reads as TGTGCCAGCAGACCCGGACAGATGTACAATCAGCCCCAGCATTTT. It specifies CASRPGQMYNQPQHF.

The J gene is TRBJ1-1, the V gene TRBV2; D remains ambiguous. Germline CDR1 is SNHLY and CDR2 is FYNNEI. The CDR3 sequence is 14 residues long. Between the trimmed V and J ends, which lost 3 bases and 3 bases, there was a span of 11 bases. The CDR3 here is CASSEVGSYTEAFF. In nucleotides, the CDR3 is TGTGCCAGCAGTGAGGTGGGCAGCTACACTGAAGCTTTCTTT.

V usage is TRBV4-2 and J usage is TRBJ2-5; TRBD1 agrees at 8 bases. V was clipped by 4 bases and J by 0 bases; unmatched bases: 4. The CDR3 is 15 residues long. Germline values: CDR1 LGHNA, CDR2 YNFKEQ. CDR3 loop: CASSLRQGNQETQYF. CDR3 nucleotide sequence: TGTGCCAGCAGCCTCAGACAGGGGAACCAAGAGACCCAGTACTTC.

The chain combines TRBV3-1 (or the pseudogene TRBV3-2) with TRBJ1-1, with 9 bases aligning to TRBD1. After removal of 4 bases from V and 4 bases from J, the junction contained 4 bases not matched to a gene. From germline, CDR1 is LGHDT and CDR2 YNNKEL (reference sequence). CDR3 length equals 14 residues. CDR3: CASSRTGGTTEAFF. As DNA, the CDR3 is TGTGCCAGCAGCCGTACAGGGGGCACCACTGAAGCTTTCTTT.